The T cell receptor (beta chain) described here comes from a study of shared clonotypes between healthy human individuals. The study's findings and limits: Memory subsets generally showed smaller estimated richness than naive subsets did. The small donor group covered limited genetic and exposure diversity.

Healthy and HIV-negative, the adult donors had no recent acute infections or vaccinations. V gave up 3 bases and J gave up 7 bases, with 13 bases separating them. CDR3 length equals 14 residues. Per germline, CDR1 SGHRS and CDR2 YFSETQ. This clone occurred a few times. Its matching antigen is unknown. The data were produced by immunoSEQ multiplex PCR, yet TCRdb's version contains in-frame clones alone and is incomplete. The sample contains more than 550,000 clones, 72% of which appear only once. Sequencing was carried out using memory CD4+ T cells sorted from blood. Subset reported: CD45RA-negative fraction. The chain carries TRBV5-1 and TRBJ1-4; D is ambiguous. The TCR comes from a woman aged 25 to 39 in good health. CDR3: CASSSGLQSEKLFF. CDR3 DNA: TGCGCCAGCAGCTCCGGACTGCAGAGTGAAAAACTGTTTTTT.